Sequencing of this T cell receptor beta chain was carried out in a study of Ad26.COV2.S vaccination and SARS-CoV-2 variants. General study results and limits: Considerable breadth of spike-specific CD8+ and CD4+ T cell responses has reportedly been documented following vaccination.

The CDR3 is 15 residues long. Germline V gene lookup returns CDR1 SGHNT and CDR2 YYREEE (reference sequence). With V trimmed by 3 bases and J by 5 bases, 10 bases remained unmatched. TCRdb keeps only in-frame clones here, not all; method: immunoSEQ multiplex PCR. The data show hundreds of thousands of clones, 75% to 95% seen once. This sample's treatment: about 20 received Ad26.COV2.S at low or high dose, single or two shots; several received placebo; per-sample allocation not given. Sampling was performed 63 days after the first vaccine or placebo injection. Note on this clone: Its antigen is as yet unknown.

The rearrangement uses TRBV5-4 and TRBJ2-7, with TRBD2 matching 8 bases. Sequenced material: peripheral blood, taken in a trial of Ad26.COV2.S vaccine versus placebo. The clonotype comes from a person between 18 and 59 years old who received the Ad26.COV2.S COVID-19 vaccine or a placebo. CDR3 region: CASSSSGPAWDEQYF. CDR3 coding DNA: TGTGCCAGCAGCTCTAGCGGGCCTGCTTGGGACGAGCAGTACTTC.